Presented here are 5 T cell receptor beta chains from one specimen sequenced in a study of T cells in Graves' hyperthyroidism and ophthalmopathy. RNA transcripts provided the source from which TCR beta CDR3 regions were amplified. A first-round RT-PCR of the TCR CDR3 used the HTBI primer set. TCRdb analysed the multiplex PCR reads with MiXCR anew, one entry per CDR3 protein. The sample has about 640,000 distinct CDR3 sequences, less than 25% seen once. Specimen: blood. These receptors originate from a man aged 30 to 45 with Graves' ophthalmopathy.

The chain's CDR3 is CATRRQSGANEKLFF. In nucleotides, the CDR3 is TGTGCCACCCGACGTCAATCTGGGGCTAATGAAAAACTGTTTTTT. The V and J genes are TRBV10-3 and TRBJ1-4, with D unclear. Germline values: CDR1 ENHRY, CDR2 SYGVKD. V was pared by 10 bases and J by 3 bases, with 18 bases between. The CDR3 covers 15 residues.

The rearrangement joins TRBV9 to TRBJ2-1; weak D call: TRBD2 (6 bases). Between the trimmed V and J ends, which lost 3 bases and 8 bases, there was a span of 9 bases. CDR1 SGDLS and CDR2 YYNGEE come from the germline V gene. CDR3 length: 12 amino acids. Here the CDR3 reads CASSAGVDEQFF. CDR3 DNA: TGTGCCAGCAGCGCGGGAGTCGATGAGCAGTTCTTC.

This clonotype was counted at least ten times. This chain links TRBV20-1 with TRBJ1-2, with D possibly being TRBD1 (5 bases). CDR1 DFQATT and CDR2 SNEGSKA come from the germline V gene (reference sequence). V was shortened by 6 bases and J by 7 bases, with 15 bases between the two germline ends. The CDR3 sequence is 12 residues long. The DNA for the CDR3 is TGCAGTGCACCCACTCCCACAGGTGGCTACACCTTC. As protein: CSAPTPTGGYTF.

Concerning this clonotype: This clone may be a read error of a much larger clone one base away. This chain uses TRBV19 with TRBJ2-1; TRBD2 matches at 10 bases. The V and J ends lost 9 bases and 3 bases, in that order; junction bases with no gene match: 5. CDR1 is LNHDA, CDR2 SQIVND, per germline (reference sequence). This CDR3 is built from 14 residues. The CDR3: CASTGTSVYNEQFF. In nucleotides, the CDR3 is TGTGCCAGCACGGGGACTAGCGTCTACAATGAGCAGTTCTTC.

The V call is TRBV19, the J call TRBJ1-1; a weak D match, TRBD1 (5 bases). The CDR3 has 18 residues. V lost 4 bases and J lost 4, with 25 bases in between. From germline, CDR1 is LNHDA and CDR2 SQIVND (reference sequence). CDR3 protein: CASSKSMATRAGGTEAFF. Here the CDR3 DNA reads TGTGCCAGTAGTAAATCGATGGCAACCAGGGCAGGTGGCACTGAAGCTTTCTTT.